The 13 T cell receptor beta chains below were found in one sample sequenced in a study of blood T cell repertoires in COVID-19. Profiling relied on immunoSEQ multiplex PCR, and the TCRdb table lists in-frame clones only, not all of them. The sample contains fewer than 250,000 clones, 84% of which appear only once. Sequencing input: peripheral blood. The receptors were gathered from a woman in her 50s with active or convalescent COVID-19.

This chain uses TRBV28 with TRBJ1-3; no clear D gene. This CDR3 comprises 16 residues. V was clipped by 6 bases and J by 3 bases, with 18 bases between them. Germline CDR1 reads MDHEN; CDR2 reads SYDVKM. The CDR3 reads CASRFGLSDFGNTIYF. The CDR3 DNA sequence: TGTGCCAGCAGATTCGGACTATCCGATTTTGGAAACACCATATATTTT.

The chain joins TRBV29-1 to TRBJ1-6, with 8 positions matching TRBD1. The CDR3 loop spans 16 amino acids. In germline, CDR1 is SQVTM, CDR2 ANQGSEA. V shed 4 bases, J shed 9 bases, and the junction held 14 bases outside the gene matches. CDR3 residues: CSVVIPGGNAGSPLHF. The CDR3 bases are TGCAGCGTTGTTATACCAGGGGGCAACGCGGGTTCACCCCTCCACTTT.

The V and J genes are TRBV20-1 and TRBJ2-6; D remains unclear. The germline V and J ends were trimmed by 3 bases and 0 bases, with 6 bases remaining between them. Germline loops: CDR1 DFQATT, CDR2 SNEGSKA (reference sequence). CDR3 length: 14 amino acids. CDR3: CSASRSSGANVLTF. Written as DNA, the CDR3 is TGCAGTGCTAGTCGGAGCTCTGGGGCCAACGTCCTGACTTTC.

This clone was seen a single time. The chain links TRBV5-4 to TRBJ2-4; 7 bases fit TRBD2. J lost 3 bases, V lost 1 base, and 1 base had no gene match. Germline loops: CDR1 SGHNT, CDR2 YYREEE (reference sequence). The CDR3 has 14 residues. The CDR3 loop is CASSLREDKNIQYF. Written as DNA, the CDR3 is TGTGCCAGCAGCTTGCGGGAGGACAAAAACATTCAGTACTTC.

The J gene is TRBJ2-1, the V gene TRBV29-1; 8 bases are shared with TRBD2. CDR1 SQVTM and CDR2 ANQGSEA come from the germline V gene. CDR3 length: 14 amino acids. After removal of 8 bases from V and 0 bases from J, the junction contained 6 bases not matched to a gene. The CDR3, as DNA: TGCAGCACCATAGCGGGGTACTCCTACAATGAGCAGTTCTTC. Residues: CSTIAGYSYNEQFF.

The genes are TRBV3-1 (or the pseudogene TRBV3-2) and TRBJ2-5; 7 bases fit TRBD1. The length of the CDR3 is 14 residues. J was trimmed by 6 bases and V by 1 base; bases with no gene match: 5. In germline, CDR1 is LGHDT, CDR2 YNNKEL (reference sequence). The CDR3 sequence: CASSQGQGLQTQYF. CDR3 in DNA: TGTGCCAGCAGCCAAGGACAGGGCTTACAGACCCAGTACTTC.

This clone was detected only once. J is TRBJ1-5 and V is TRBV28; weak D call: TRBD1 (6 bases). Deletions cut 4 bases from V and 5 bases from J, with 15 bases between. Germline lookup yields CDR1 MDHEN and CDR2 SYDVKM. The CDR3 is made up of 15 amino acids. Here the CDR3 DNA reads TGTGCCAGCAGTTCATCAGACAGGTTCTATCAGCCCCAGCATTTT. It encodes CASSSSDRFYQPQHF.

The chain is built from TRBV7-2 and TRBJ2-3; 9 bases agree with TRBD2. V dropped 1 base and J dropped 0; count of bases not matched to a gene: 5. The CDR3 extends over 17 amino acids. Germline CDR1 SGHTA, CDR2 FQGNSA. The CDR3 here is CASSLGLSGGSTDTQYF. CDR3 bases: TGTGCCAGCAGCTTAGGGCTTAGCGGGGGTAGCACAGATACGCAGTATTTT. The full variable domain, completed using reference TRBV7-2 and TRBJ2-3, is GAGVSQSPSNKVTEKGKDVELRCDPISGHTALYWYRQSLGQGLEFLIYFQGNSAPDKSGLPSDRFSAERTGGSVSTLTIQRTQQEDSAVYLCASSLGLSGGSTDTQYFGPGTRLTVL.

The V and J genes are TRBV18 and TRBJ1-5, with D perhaps matching TRBD1 (5 bases). CDR3 length equals 13 residues. The germline CDR1 and CDR2 sequences are KGHSH and LQKENI. V lost 3 bases and J lost 4, with 7 bases in between. In DNA form, the CDR3 reads TGTGCCAGCTCACCGACAGATAATCAGCCCCAGCATTTT. It yields the protein CASSPTDNQPQHF.

The CDR3 DNA follows: TGTGCCAGCAGCGTATCGGCTAGCGGGGGCTACGAGCAGTACTTC. Translation: CASSVSASGGYEQYF. The chain joins TRBV9 to TRBJ2-7, with 10 bases aligning to TRBD2. Losses at the gene ends were 1 base for V and 3 bases for J; bases not matched to a gene: 4. Germline V gene lookup returns CDR1 SGDLS and CDR2 YYNGEE. The CDR3 has 15 residues.

The chain carries TRBV5-1 and TRBJ2-1, with a tentative D call TRBD2 (5 bases). Germline CDR1 and CDR2: SGHRS and YFSETQ. The CDR3 contains 16 residues. Between the trimmed V and J ends, which lost 4 bases and 4 bases, there was a span of 18 bases. In DNA, the CDR3 is TGCGCCAGCAGCAAGGACGTGGGAGTCTCTTACAATGAGCAGTTCTTC. Residues: CASSKDVGVSYNEQFF.

The rearrangement links TRBV6-5 to TRBJ2-7; D uncertain. Germline values: CDR1 MNHEY, CDR2 SVGAGI. This CDR3 has 13 amino acids. Trimming cost V 0 bases and J 6 bases, with 9 bases left between them. CDR3 sequence: CASSYSGQREQYF. The CDR3 DNA sequence: TGTGCCAGCAGTTACTCTGGCCAACGCGAGCAGTACTTC.

The chain joins TRBV19 to TRBJ1-1; D remains unclear. The CDR3 runs to 14 residues. The ends were cut back, 9 bases at V and 5 bases at J, with 19 bases in the middle. The germline gives CDR1 LNHDA, CDR2 SQIVND (reference sequence). The CDR3 sequence is CASPPPGGRTEAFF. CDR3 sequence (DNA): TGTGCCAGCCCCCCTCCGGGAGGGAGGACTGAAGCTTTCTTT. Based on the CDR3 plus reference TRBV19 and TRBJ1-1, the full variable domain is DGGITQSPKYLFRKEGQNVTLSCEQNLNHDAMYWYRQDPGQGLRLIYYSQIVNDFQKGDIAEGYSVSREKKESFPLTVTSAQKNPTAFYLCASPPPGGRTEAFFGQGTRLTVV.